The 15 T cell receptor beta chains below were found in one sample sequenced in a study of blood T cell repertoires in COVID-19 (dated by TCRdb to the early 2020s). The library was built by means of the immunoSEQ multiplex PCR assay. TCRdb provides this immuneACCESS table in a form limited to in-frame rearrangements. Some clones are lacking; in checked studies, under half of them reflect an unresolved V gene, and why the rest are absent is not known. For this sample the table gives approximately 470,000 clones, of which 70% to 90% were detected only once. The leading ten clones occupy 3% to 3.5% of the sample. The material sequenced was peripheral blood. The receptors stem from a human donor in a cohort sampled during active COVID-19.

The chain employs TRBV5-1 and TRBJ1-1, with D uncertain. The CDR3 is 15 amino acids. Germline-derived CDR1 and CDR2 are SGHRS and YFSETQ. V lost 0 bases to trimming and J lost 1 base, with 10 bases between them. Here the CDR3 reads CASSLEGATNTEAFF. The CDR3, as DNA: TGCGCCAGCAGCTTGGAGGGAGCTACGAACACTGAAGCTTTCTTT.

The chain combines TRBV10-2 with TRBJ1-5, with a possible D match to TRBD1 (5 bases). Germline lookup yields CDR1 WSHSY and CDR2 SAAADI. The CDR3 loop spans 14 amino acids. Trimming took 4 bases from V and 4 from J, leaving 11 bases between them. The CDR3: CASSGQKTNQPQHF. CDR3 in DNA: TGCGCCAGCAGTGGACAGAAGACTAATCAGCCCCAGCATTTT.

A single count supports this clone. This chain connects TRBV11-3 to TRBJ2-5; 8 bases agree with TRBD1. V was clipped by 1 base and J by 5 bases; unmatched bases: 12. CDR3 length: 17 amino acids. Germline CDR1 is SGHNT and CDR2 is YENEEA. The DNA for the CDR3 is TGTGCCAGCAGCTTAGGAGGCAGGGGGCGCGTCCAGGAGACCCAGTACTTC. Translating it yields CASSLGGRGRVQETQYF.

This rearrangement joins TRBV6-6 to TRBJ1-1, with 12 positions matching TRBD1. With 6 bases clipped from V and 5 bases from J, the junction kept 10 bases outside the gene matches. The germline CDR1 and CDR2 sequences are MNHNY and SVGAGI (reference sequence). CDR3 size: 16 residues. The CDR3 nucleotides read TGTGCCAGCAGGAACCGGGACAGGGGGCTGGATACTGAAGCTTTCTTT. Translated, it gives CASRNRDRGLDTEAFF.

The J gene is TRBJ2-3, the V gene TRBV4-3; the match to TRBD1 covers 12 bases. The CDR3 is 18 amino acids. Germline loops: CDR1 LGHNA, CDR2 YSLEER. Trimming at V came to 0 bases and at J to 4 bases, leaving 8 bases not matched to a gene. CDR3 in DNA: TGCGCCAGCAGCCAAGACTTTGTCGGGACAGGGGGCGCAGATACGCAGTATTTT. Protein sequence: CASSQDFVGTGGADTQYF.

The CDR3 protein is CASTRTSGTYNEQFF. The CDR3 DNA reads TGTGCCAGCACTAGGACTAGCGGAACCTACAATGAGCAGTTCTTC. This chain connects TRBV25-1 to TRBJ2-1, with TRBD2 matching over 10 bases. There are 15 residues in the CDR3. V shed 7 bases, J shed 2 bases, and the junction held 5 bases outside the gene matches. The germline gives CDR1 MGHDK, CDR2 SYGVNS.

The V call is TRBV30, the J call TRBJ1-1; possibly TRBD1 for D (5 bases). The V and J ends lost 1 base and 6 bases respectively, with 12 bases between them. In germline, CDR1 is GTSNPN, CDR2 SVGIG (reference sequence). This CDR3 spans 13 amino acids. The CDR3: CAWSEGVAAEAFF. The CDR3, as DNA: TGTGCCTGGAGTGAAGGGGTAGCCGCTGAAGCTTTCTTT.

The chain employs TRBV19 and TRBJ2-1, with 8 bases that match TRBD1. This CDR3 contains 14 residues. The germline V gene has CDR1 LNHDA and CDR2 SQIVND (reference sequence). The V gene end was trimmed by 6 bases and the J gene end by 6 bases; junction bases not matched to a gene: 7. The CDR3 region is CASRMDRDGNEQFF. In DNA, the CDR3 is TGTGCCAGTAGGATGGACAGGGACGGCAATGAGCAGTTCTTC.

The chain uses TRBV28 and TRBJ1-2, with unresolved D. The CDR3 length is 14 residues. Germline CDR1 and CDR2: MDHEN and SYDVKM. V was clipped by 5 bases and J by 8 bases, with 18 bases between them. CDR3 in DNA: TGTGCCAGCAGTGTTATGCCCCTCCGGGGAGGCTACACCTTC. Encoded protein: CASSVMPLRGGYTF.

To note about this clone: With only one base between it and a far larger clone, this is likely a read error. Other DNA sequences in this specimen translate into the identical CDR3. The J gene is TRBJ2-1, the V gene TRBV5-4, with TRBD2 matching over 11 bases. V lost 4 bases and J lost 4; bases outside the gene matches: 4. CDR1 and CDR2 from the germline V gene are SGHNT and YYREEE (reference sequence). The CDR3 totals 15 residues. The CDR3 DNA reads as TGTGCCAGCAGCCTGGGACTAGCGGAGTACAATGAGCAGTTCTTC. This translates into CASSLGLAEYNEQFF.

This clone was counted once. This chain uses TRBV14 with TRBJ2-3; D ambiguous. The CDR3 extends over 13 amino acids. V lost 4 bases and J lost 2, with 7 bases in between. CDR1 and CDR2 from the germline V gene are SGHDN and FVKESK. CDR3 sequence: CASSPLPTDTQYF. CDR3 nucleotide sequence: TGTGCCAGCAGCCCACTCCCCACAGATACGCAGTATTTT.

This chain uses TRBV29-1 with TRBJ1-1, with D tentatively TRBD1 (6 bases). The germline V and J ends were trimmed by 5 bases and 2 bases, with 21 bases remaining between them. Germline CDR1 and CDR2: SQVTM and ANQGSEA. This CDR3 comprises 16 residues. As DNA, the CDR3 is TGCAGCGTTCAGCATACAGGGAAGGGGCTAAACACTGAAGCTTTCTTT. Protein sequence: CSVQHTGKGLNTEAFF.

The chain joins TRBV7-3 to TRBJ2-2; D unclear. CDR3 length equals 13 residues. V gave up 5 bases and J gave up 0 bases, with 4 bases separating them. Germline V CDR1 and CDR2: SGHTA, FQGTGA. CDR3 DNA: TGTGCCAGCAGCCGCGCGAACACCGGGGAGCTGTTTTTT. Translation: CASSRANTGELFF.

The CDR3: CASSLAGGPVTNLYEQYF. CDR3 bases: TGCGCCAGCAGCTTGGCCGGTGGGCCAGTGACTAATCTATACGAGCAGTACTTC. The chain has TRBV5-1 and TRBJ2-7; TRBD2 might be the D (5 bases). Trimming left V 0 bases short and J 4 bases short, with 23 bases between. CDR1 is SGHRS and CDR2 is YFSETQ in the germline V gene. This CDR3 spans 18 amino acids.

The chain joins TRBV19 to TRBJ1-5; a weak D match, TRBD1 (5 bases). The CDR3 contains 13 residues. The germline V and J ends were trimmed by 7 bases and 4 bases, with 11 bases remaining between them. The germline V gene has CDR1 LNHDA and CDR2 SQIVND (reference sequence). The CDR3 nucleotides are TGTGCCAGTACGGGGGGTGGGAATCAGCCCCAGCATTTT. Encoded protein: CASTGGGNQPQHF.